This T cell receptor (beta chain) emerged from a study of human T cells and chemical hapten exposure. Study-level points and caveats: PT1 expanded TCR numbers rose with patch test score. Among expanded TCRs, significantly more large CDR3 similarity clusters formed than among controls.

The time point here: patch test 1, 2 weeks after DPC sensitization. Treatment reported: therapeutic diphenylcyclopropenone sensitization with weekly scalp DPC. One entry per CDR3 protein, called by TCRdb with MiXCR from the RACE reads. Of 95,000 or so distinct CDR3 sequences listed, approximately 10% are singletons. This clonotype was counted between two and nine times. Antigen: not known. This CDR3 is 15 amino acids long. Trimming took 4 bases from V and 0 from J; bases not matched to a gene: 4. Germline V lookup: CDR1 GTSNPN, CDR2 SVGIG (reference sequence). The starting material was whole blood, obtained in connection with sensitization to the hapten diphenylcyclopropenone (DPC). The sequence derives from a man aged 40-49 years with alopecia areata. Some clones in this sample may be carry-over from other donors' samples. V usage is TRBV30 and J usage is TRBJ2-2; 8 positions match TRBD2. CDR3 protein: CAWTTSGANTGELFF. In nucleotides, the CDR3 is TGTGCCTGGACCACTAGCGGAGCGAACACCGGGGAGCTGTTTTTT.